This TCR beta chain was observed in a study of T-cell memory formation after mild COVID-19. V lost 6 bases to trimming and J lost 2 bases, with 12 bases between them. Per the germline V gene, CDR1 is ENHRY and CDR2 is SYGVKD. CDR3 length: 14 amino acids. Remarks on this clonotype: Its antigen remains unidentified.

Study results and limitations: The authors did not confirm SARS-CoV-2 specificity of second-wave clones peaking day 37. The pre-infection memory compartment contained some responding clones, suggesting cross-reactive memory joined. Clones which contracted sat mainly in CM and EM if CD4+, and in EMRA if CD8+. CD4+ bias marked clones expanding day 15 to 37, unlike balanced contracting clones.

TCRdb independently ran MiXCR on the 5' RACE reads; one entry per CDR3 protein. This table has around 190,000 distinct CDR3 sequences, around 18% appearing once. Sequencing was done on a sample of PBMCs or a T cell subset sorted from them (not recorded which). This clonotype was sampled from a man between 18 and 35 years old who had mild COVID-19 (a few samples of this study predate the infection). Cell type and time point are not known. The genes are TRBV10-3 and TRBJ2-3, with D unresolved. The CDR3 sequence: CAIRSRANTDTQYF. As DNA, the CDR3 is TGTGCCATCAGGTCCCGGGCCAACACAGATACGCAGTATTTT.